This T cell receptor beta chain was captured in a study of metastatic and nonmetastatic thyroid tumors. MiXCR re-clonotyped the PCR reads for TCRdb. The sample holds 30,000 to 35,000 clones, 29% seen once. With 5 bases removed from V and 2 bases from J, the gap between germline ends came to 16 bases. Germline lookup yields CDR1 SNHLY and CDR2 FYNNEI. This CDR3 region has 15 residues. This clone is labeled as medium-sized (0.01 to 0.1%). Among the patients, none had received any treatment before thyroid surgery. The sample taken for sequencing was blood. This chain joins TRBV2 and TRBJ2-7; either TRBD1 or TRBD2 may supply D (5 bases each). The TCR originated in a female donor with papillary thyroid cancer or a benign thyroid nodule (not recorded which). Some clones in this sample may be carry-over from other donors' samples. The CDR3 coding sequence is TGTGCCAGCAGTTCCGGGACCATAAACACCTACGAGCAGTACTTC. Protein product: CASSSGTINTYEQYF.